This is a list of T cell receptor beta chains from one sample in a study of glioma-infiltrating T cells after dendritic cell vaccination. The method was immunoSEQ multiplex PCR; TCRdb's version includes in-frame clones alone and lacks a portion of them. This sample has about 30,000 clones, with 90% found just once. The material was blood, obtained before dendritic cell vaccination. The source of these receptors is a human donor with glioblastoma. The CDR3 runs from the conserved cysteine through the conserved F or W. A D gene is named only where the DNA matches it firmly. Rows may omit the clone size; those that give it use once, few, many or a size class.

clone size: -
J gene: TRBJ1-1
D gene: -
V gene: TRBV2
CDR3 DNA: TGTGCCAGCAGTGAGCATGCGGGAGAACGCACTGAAGCTTTCTTT
CDR3 protein: CASSEHAGERTEAFF

clone size: -
J gene: TRBJ2-2
D gene: -
V gene: TRBV6-1
CDR3 DNA: TGTGCCTCAAGGGTCGGGAGAACGAACACCGGGGAGCTGTTTTTT
CDR3 protein: CASRVGRTNTGELFF

clone size: -
J gene: TRBJ2-7
D gene: -
V gene: TRBV4-1
CDR3 DNA: TGCGCCAGCAGCCAAGGACAGGGAGGCGAGCAGTACTTC
CDR3 protein: CASSQGQGGEQYF

clone size: -
J gene: TRBJ1-6
D gene: -
V gene: TRBV5-1
CDR3 DNA: TGCGCCAGCAGCCCAGACAGAGGAGTTAATTCACCCCTCCACTTT
CDR3 protein: CASSPDRGVNSPLHF

clone size: -
J gene: TRBJ2-3
D gene: TRBD2
V gene: TRBV2
CDR3 DNA: TGTGCAGGGACGGGGGGATCAGACACAGATACGCAGTATTTT
CDR3 protein: CAGTGGSDTDTQYF

clone size: -
J gene: TRBJ2-2
D gene: -
V gene: TRBV6-5
CDR3 DNA: TGTGCCAGCAGCCCCGTGGGGGGGAACACCGGGGAGCTGTTTTTT
CDR3 protein: CASSPVGGNTGELFF

clone size: -
J gene: TRBJ1-4
D gene: -
V gene: TRBV19
CDR3 DNA: TGTGCCAGTAGTATGGGGCAGGGGCGGCCTAATGAAAAACTGTTTTTT
CDR3 protein: CASSMGQGRPNEKLFF

clone size: -
J gene: TRBJ1-6
D gene: TRBD1
V gene: TRBV5-4
CDR3 DNA: TGTGCCAGCAGTTCACAGGGGGCGCGGAATTCACCCCTCCACTTT
CDR3 protein: CASSSQGARNSPLHF

clone size: -
J gene: TRBJ2-2
D gene: -
V gene: TRBV4-1
CDR3 DNA: TGCGCCAGCAGCCAAGGAATAACTCGCGCGAACACCGGGGAGCTGTTTTTT
CDR3 protein: CASSQGITRANTGELFF

clone size: -
J gene: TRBJ1-1
D gene: -
V gene: TRBV30
CDR3 DNA: TGTGCCTGGAGTGTGCTGGGAGGGCGGGCTTTCTTT
CDR3 protein: CAWSVLGGRAFF

clone size: -
J gene: TRBJ1-4
D gene: -
V gene: TRBV6-5
CDR3 DNA: TGTGCCAGCAGTTACGGGCAGGGTGTCTTGAAACTGTTTTTT
CDR3 protein: CASSYGQGVLKLFF

clone size: -
J gene: TRBJ2-3
D gene: TRBD2
V gene: TRBV6-6
CDR3 DNA: TGTGCCAGCATGCGGGGGGGGGCAACAGATACGCAGTATTTT
CDR3 protein: CASMRGGATDTQYF

clone size: -
J gene: TRBJ1-1
D gene: -
V gene: TRBV2
CDR3 DNA: TGTGCCAGCCGATGGACTGGAAGGAACACTGAAGCTTTCTTT
CDR3 protein: CASRWTGRNTEAFF

clone size: -
J gene: TRBJ2-3
D gene: TRBD2
V gene: TRBV7-9
CDR3 DNA: TGTGCCAGCAGCACTAGCGGGGGACGAGATACGCAGTATTTT
CDR3 protein: CASSTSGGRDTQYF

clone size: -
J gene: TRBJ2-7
D gene: -
V gene: TRBV7-6
CDR3 DNA: TGTGCCAGCAGCCCCCTCAGAAACGAGCAGTACTTC
CDR3 protein: CASSPLRNEQYF

clone size: -
J gene: TRBJ2-7
D gene: -
V gene: TRBV6-5
CDR3 DNA: TGTGCCAGCAGTTACCAGTCTAGCTTCTCCTACGAGCAGTACTTC
CDR3 protein: CASSYQSSFSYEQYF

clone size: -
J gene: TRBJ2-3
D gene: TRBD2
V gene: TRBV19
CDR3 DNA: TGTGCCAGTAGTGTAACTAGTCCCGAGGAGCGGGGGGTGTTGGATACGCAGTATTTT
CDR3 protein: CASSVTSPEERGVLDTQYF

clone size: -
J gene: TRBJ1-4
D gene: TRBD1
V gene: TRBV4-1
CDR3 DNA: TGCGCCAGCAGCCCCCTTTCGAGGGGGCCTGAAAAACTGTTTTTT
CDR3 protein: CASSPLSRGPEKLFF

clone size: -
J gene: TRBJ1-6
D gene: TRBD1
V gene: TRBV19
CDR3 DNA: TGTGCCAGTAGGCTTGTCGGGACAGGGGGTAGTAATTCACCCCTCCACTTT
CDR3 protein: CASRLVGTGGSNSPLHF

clone size: -
J gene: TRBJ1-1
D gene: TRBD1
V gene: TRBV29-1
CDR3 DNA: TGCAGCGTCGCAGGGGGCAGTTCCTTATTGACTGAAGCTTTCTTT
CDR3 protein: CSVAGGSSLLTEAFF

clone size: few
J gene: TRBJ2-3
D gene: -
V gene: TRBV30
CDR3 DNA: TGTGCCTGGAGCGCGGGACTTCACACAGATACGCAGTATTTT
CDR3 protein: CAWSAGLHTDTQYF

clone size: -
J gene: TRBJ1-5
D gene: -
V gene: TRBV2
CDR3 DNA: TGTGCCAGCAGTGAGGAACAGTTACAGCCCCAGCATTTT
CDR3 protein: CASSEEQLQPQHF

clone size: -
J gene: TRBJ1-4
D gene: TRBD1
V gene: TRBV5-8
CDR3 DNA: TGTGCCAGCAGCCCCGGAACAGGGGGCCATTTAAATGAAAAACTGTTTTTT
CDR3 protein: CASSPGTGGHLNEKLFF

clone size: -
J gene: TRBJ1-2
D gene: -
V gene: TRBV30
CDR3 DNA: TGTGCCTGGAGTGTACTCTCGGGAGACTATGGCTACACCTTC
CDR3 protein: CAWSVLSGDYGYTF

clone size: few
J gene: TRBJ1-3
D gene: TRBD1
V gene: TRBV6-6
CDR3 DNA: TGTGCCAGCAGGGAGAACAGGGGGCGGACTGGAAACACCATATATTTT
CDR3 protein: CASRENRGRTGNTIYF

clone size: -
J gene: TRBJ1-5
D gene: TRBD1
V gene: TRBV5-6
CDR3 DNA: TGTGCCAGCAGCCCCCGGGACAGGGGTTTTCAGCCCCAGCATTTT
CDR3 protein: CASSPRDRGFQPQHF

clone size: -
J gene: TRBJ1-2
D gene: TRBD1
V gene: TRBV4-2
CDR3 DNA: TGTGCCAGCAGCCAAGATGGTGGGACAGGGTACGGCTACACCTTC
CDR3 protein: CASSQDGGTGYGYTF

clone size: -
J gene: TRBJ1-4
D gene: TRBD1
V gene: TRBV5-4
CDR3 DNA: TGTGCCAGCAGCTCCAGACAGGGGGCGAGTGAAAAACTGTTTTTT
CDR3 protein: CASSSRQGASEKLFF

clone size: once
J gene: TRBJ2-1
D gene: -
V gene: TRBV5-1
CDR3 DNA: TGCGCCAGCAGCCGGCGGCAGGGGGGAGGCAATGAGCAGTTCTTC
CDR3 protein: CASSRRQGGGNEQFF

clone size: -
J gene: TRBJ2-1
D gene: TRBD2
V gene: TRBV5-1
CDR3 DNA: TGCGCCAGCAGCTTGGATCTAGCGGGGACCTACAATGAGCAGTTCTTC
CDR3 protein: CASSLDLAGTYNEQFF

clone size: few
J gene: TRBJ1-3
D gene: TRBD1
V gene: TRBV19
CDR3 DNA: TGTGCCTCACGGAGGGACAGGGCCGGAAACACCATATATTTT
CDR3 protein: CASRRDRAGNTIYF

clone size: -
J gene: TRBJ1-1
D gene: -
V gene: TRBV7-9
CDR3 DNA: TGTGCCAGCAGCCCGATGACAAATCTGAACACTGAAGCTTTCTTT
CDR3 protein: CASSPMTNLNTEAFF

clone size: once
J gene: TRBJ2-3
D gene: -
V gene: TRBV15
CDR3 DNA: TGTGCCACCAGCAGGTGGCCAGGGGAGCGGACTCGCACAGATACGCAGTATTTT
CDR3 protein: CATSRWPGERTRTDTQYF

clone size: -
J gene: TRBJ1-4
D gene: -
V gene: TRBV6-5
CDR3 DNA: TGTGCCAGCAATTACCTTCAACTCCAGGCCTTGGAAAAACTGTTTTTT
CDR3 protein: CASNYLQLQALEKLFF

clone size: -
J gene: TRBJ2-1
D gene: -
V gene: TRBV5-6
CDR3 DNA: TGTGCCAGCAGCACCGGGACTCGTGTCAATGAGCAGTTCTTC
CDR3 protein: CASSTGTRVNEQFF

clone size: -
J gene: TRBJ1-4
D gene: TRBD1
V gene: TRBV2
CDR3 DNA: TGTGCCAGCAGTGAACAGGGGGCTGCTAATGAAAAACTGTTTTTT
CDR3 protein: CASSEQGAANEKLFF

clone size: -
J gene: TRBJ1-2
D gene: -
V gene: TRBV14
CDR3 DNA: TGTGCCAGCAGCCACGCTCCAGGGATCAACTATGGCTACACCTTC
CDR3 protein: CASSHAPGINYGYTF

clone size: -
J gene: TRBJ1-1
D gene: TRBD1
V gene: TRBV10-3
CDR3 DNA: TGTGCCATCAGTGAGGGGACAGCGAACACTGAAGCTTTCTTT
CDR3 protein: CAISEGTANTEAFF

clone size: -
J gene: TRBJ2-5
D gene: -
V gene: TRBV4-1
CDR3 DNA: TGCGCCAGCAGCCAGGAATCACCCTCTGGGGAGCAGTACTTC
CDR3 protein: CASSQESPSGEQYF

clone size: -
J gene: TRBJ2-7
D gene: -
V gene: TRBV11-1
CDR3 DNA: TGTGCCAGCAGCTTAGCCCGGGACTTCTCCTACGAGCAGTACTTC
CDR3 protein: CASSLARDFSYEQYF

clone size: -
J gene: TRBJ2-2
D gene: -
V gene: TRBV5-1
CDR3 DNA: TGCGCCAGCAGCTTGAAAGGGGTAACGAACACCGGGGAGCTGTTTTTT
CDR3 protein: CASSLKGVTNTGELFF

clone size: -
J gene: TRBJ2-7
D gene: -
V gene: TRBV23-1
CDR3 DNA: TGCGCCAGCAGTCAACCCTTCAGGGTACCCTACGAGCAGTACTTC
CDR3 protein: CASSQPFRVPYEQYF

clone size: -
J gene: TRBJ1-4
D gene: TRBD1
V gene: TRBV5-1
CDR3 DNA: TGCGCCAGCAGCCCGGGACAGTATGAAAAACTGTTTTTT
CDR3 protein: CASSPGQYEKLFF

clone size: -
J gene: TRBJ1-1
D gene: -
V gene: TRBV19
CDR3 DNA: TGTGCCAGTAGTATATCACAGGTTGTTATCTCTGAAGCTTTCTTT
CDR3 protein: CASSISQVVISEAFF

clone size: -
J gene: TRBJ2-1
D gene: TRBD2
V gene: TRBV12-5
CDR3 DNA: TGTGCTAGTGGTTTGGTACTGCAAGCGGGGGTGTTCTTC
CDR3 protein: CASGLVLQAGVFF

clone size: -
J gene: TRBJ1-1
D gene: -
V gene: TRBV7-8
CDR3 DNA: TGTGCCAGCAGCCGATCCGACAGTTTGAACACTGAAGCTTTCTTT
CDR3 protein: CASSRSDSLNTEAFF

clone size: -
J gene: TRBJ1-1
D gene: TRBD1
V gene: TRBV12-5
CDR3 DNA: TGTGCTAGTGGTTGGACAGGAGGGAACACTGAAGCTTTCTTT
CDR3 protein: CASGWTGGNTEAFF

clone size: few
J gene: TRBJ2-5
D gene: -
V gene: TRBV11-2
CDR3 DNA: TGTGCCAGCAGCTTAGTTTATCTCGGGGCGGGGGCATCCAAGACCCAGTACTTC
CDR3 protein: CASSLVYLGAGASKTQYF

clone size: -
J gene: TRBJ2-7
D gene: -
V gene: TRBV25-1
CDR3 DNA: TGTGCCAGCAGTGAATGGGGGGAGCGCTTGGGTGAGCAGTACTTC
CDR3 protein: CASSEWGERLGEQYF

clone size: -
J gene: TRBJ2-2
D gene: -
V gene: TRBV7-8
CDR3 DNA: TGTGCCAGCAGCCCGGGCAGGGTGGCTGGGGAGCTGTTTTTT
CDR3 protein: CASSPGRVAGELFF

clone size: once
J gene: TRBJ2-3
D gene: TRBD2
V gene: TRBV5-1
CDR3 DNA: TGCGCCAGCAGCTTGGATGGACTAGCGGGGGCGGGAGATACGCAGTATTTT
CDR3 protein: CASSLDGLAGAGDTQYF

clone size: -
J gene: TRBJ2-2
D gene: TRBD2
V gene: TRBV6-1
CDR3 DNA: TGTGCCAGTCGGGGGGTAAACACCGGGGAGCTGTTTTTT
CDR3 protein: CASRGVNTGELFF

clone size: -
J gene: TRBJ1-5
D gene: TRBD1
V gene: TRBV5-1
CDR3 DNA: TGCGCCAGCAGCTTGGCCCCGACAGGGGTTAGCAATCAGCCCCAGCATTTT
CDR3 protein: CASSLAPTGVSNQPQHF

clone size: -
J gene: TRBJ1-1
D gene: -
V gene: TRBV29-1
CDR3 DNA: TGCAGCTCCCGGGATCCGAACACTGAAGCTTTCTTT
CDR3 protein: CSSRDPNTEAFF

clone size: -
J gene: TRBJ1-1
D gene: -
V gene: TRBV19
CDR3 DNA: TGTGCCAGTAGTATAAAGGGGGTGAACACTGAAGCTTTCTTT
CDR3 protein: CASSIKGVNTEAFF

clone size: -
J gene: TRBJ1-4
D gene: -
V gene: TRBV7-9
CDR3 DNA: TGTGCCAGCTCAACAGGGTCTAATGAAAAACTGTTTTTT
CDR3 protein: CASSTGSNEKLFF

clone size: once
J gene: TRBJ1-1
D gene: -
V gene: TRBV2
CDR3 DNA: TGTGCCAGCAGCAAAACGACAGTGAACACTGAAGCTTTCTTT
CDR3 protein: CASSKTTVNTEAFF

clone size: -
J gene: TRBJ1-1
D gene: -
V gene: TRBV7-2
CDR3 DNA: TGTGCCAGCAGCTTAGAAAGGGCGGGGGGGCGTGCTTTCTTT
CDR3 protein: CASSLERAGGRAFF